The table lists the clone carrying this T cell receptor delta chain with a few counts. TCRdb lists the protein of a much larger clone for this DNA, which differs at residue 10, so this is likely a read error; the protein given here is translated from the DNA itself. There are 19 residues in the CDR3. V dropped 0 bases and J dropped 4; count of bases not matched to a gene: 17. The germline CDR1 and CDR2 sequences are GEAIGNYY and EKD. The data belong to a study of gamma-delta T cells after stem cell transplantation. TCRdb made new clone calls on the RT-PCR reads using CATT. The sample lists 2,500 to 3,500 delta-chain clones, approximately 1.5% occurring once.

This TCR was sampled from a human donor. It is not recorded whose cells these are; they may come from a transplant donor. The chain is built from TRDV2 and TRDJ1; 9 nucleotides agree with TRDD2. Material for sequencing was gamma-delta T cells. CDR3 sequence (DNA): TGTGCCTGTGACACCCACCTTCCTACAACCCGTGGGGACTACGATAAACTCATCTTT. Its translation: CACDTHLPTTRGDYDKLIF.